The clone carrying this T cell receptor (beta chain) appeared many times. The data derive from a study of neurological immune-mediated disorders. Every sequencing run generated over 170 million TCR-beta sequences from 15-18 subjects. MiXCR, run by TCRdb on the 5' RACE reads, gives a single entry per CDR3 protein. The sample has roughly 100,000 distinct CDR3 sequences, roughly 3.5% seen once. Germline-derived CDR1 and CDR2 are DFQATT and SNEGSKA (reference sequence). This CDR3 contains 14 residues. The ends lost 7 bases at V and 2 bases at J; junction bases unmatched: 10. This receptor was identified in a woman under 30 with multiple sclerosis. Material: PBMCs. The chain recombines TRBV20-1 with TRBJ2-7, with 8 positions matching TRBD2. CDR3 sequence: CSVLAGGGPYEQYF. CDR3 sequence (DNA): TGCAGTGTCCTGGCCGGGGGGGGACCCTACGAGCAGTACTTC.